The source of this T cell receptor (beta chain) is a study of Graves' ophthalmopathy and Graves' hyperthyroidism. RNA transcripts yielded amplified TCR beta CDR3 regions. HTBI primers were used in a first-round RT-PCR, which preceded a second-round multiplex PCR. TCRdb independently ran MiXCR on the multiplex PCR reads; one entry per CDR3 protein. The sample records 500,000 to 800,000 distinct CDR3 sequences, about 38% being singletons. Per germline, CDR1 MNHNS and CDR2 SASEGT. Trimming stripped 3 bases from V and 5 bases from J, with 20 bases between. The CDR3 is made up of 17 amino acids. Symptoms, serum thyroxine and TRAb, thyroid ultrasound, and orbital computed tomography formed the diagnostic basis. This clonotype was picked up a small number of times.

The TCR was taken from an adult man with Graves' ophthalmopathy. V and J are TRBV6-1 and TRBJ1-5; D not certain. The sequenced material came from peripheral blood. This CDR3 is CASSDNSPRRADQPQHF. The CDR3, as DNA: TGTGCCAGCAGTGATAATAGTCCGAGGAGGGCGGATCAGCCCCAGCATTTT.